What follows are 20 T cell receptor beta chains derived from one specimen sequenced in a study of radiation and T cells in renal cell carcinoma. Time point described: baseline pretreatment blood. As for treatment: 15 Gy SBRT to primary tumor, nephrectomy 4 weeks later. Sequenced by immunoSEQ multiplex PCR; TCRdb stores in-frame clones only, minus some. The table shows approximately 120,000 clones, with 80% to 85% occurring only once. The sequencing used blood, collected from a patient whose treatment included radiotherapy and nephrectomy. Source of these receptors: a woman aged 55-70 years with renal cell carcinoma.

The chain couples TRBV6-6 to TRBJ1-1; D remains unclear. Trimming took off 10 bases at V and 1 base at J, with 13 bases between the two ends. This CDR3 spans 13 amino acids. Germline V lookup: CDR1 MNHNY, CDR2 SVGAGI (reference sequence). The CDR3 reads CATTRTANTEAFF. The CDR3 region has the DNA TGTGCCACGACCAGGACGGCGAACACTGAAGCTTTCTTT.

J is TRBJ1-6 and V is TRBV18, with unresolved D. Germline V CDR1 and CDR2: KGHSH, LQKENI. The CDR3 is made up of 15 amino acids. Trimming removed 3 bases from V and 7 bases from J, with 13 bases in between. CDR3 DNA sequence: TGTGCCAGCTCACCCTCCGGGGATAAGAATTCACCCCTCCACTTT. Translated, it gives CASSPSGDKNSPLHF.

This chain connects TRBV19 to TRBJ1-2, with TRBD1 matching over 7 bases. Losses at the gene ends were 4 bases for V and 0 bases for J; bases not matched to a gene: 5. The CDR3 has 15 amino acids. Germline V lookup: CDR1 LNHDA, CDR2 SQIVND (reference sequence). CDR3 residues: CASSTSGTANYGYTF. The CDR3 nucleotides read TGTGCCAGTAGTACTTCCGGGACAGCTAACTATGGCTACACCTTC.

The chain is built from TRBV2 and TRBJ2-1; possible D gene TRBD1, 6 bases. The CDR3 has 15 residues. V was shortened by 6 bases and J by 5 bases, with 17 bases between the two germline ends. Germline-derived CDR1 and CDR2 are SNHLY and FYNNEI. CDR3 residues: CASRDRDTTNNEQFF. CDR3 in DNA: TGTGCCAGCAGGGACCGGGACACAACAAACAATGAGCAGTTCTTC. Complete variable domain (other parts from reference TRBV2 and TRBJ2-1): EPEVTQTPSHQVTQMGQEVILRCVPISNHLYFYWYRQILGQKVEFLVSFYNNEISEKSEIFDDQFSVERPDGSNFTLKIRSTKLEDSAMYFCASRDRDTTNNEQFFGPGTRLTVL.

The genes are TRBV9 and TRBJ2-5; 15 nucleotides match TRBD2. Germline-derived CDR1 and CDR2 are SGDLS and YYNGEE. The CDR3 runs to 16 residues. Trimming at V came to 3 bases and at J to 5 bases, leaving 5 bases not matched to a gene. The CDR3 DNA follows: TGTGCCAGCAGCGGGACTAGCGGGGGGGCCGAGGAGACCCAGTACTTC. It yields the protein CASSGTSGGAEETQYF.

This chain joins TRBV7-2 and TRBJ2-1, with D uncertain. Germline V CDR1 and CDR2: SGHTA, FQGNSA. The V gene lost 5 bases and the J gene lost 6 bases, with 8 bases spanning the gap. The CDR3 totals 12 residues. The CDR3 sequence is CASSTTFNEQFF. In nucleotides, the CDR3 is TGTGCCAGCAGCACTACATTCAATGAGCAGTTCTTC.

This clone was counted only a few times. This CDR3 is CASSPGGWDTEAFF. The CDR3, as DNA: TGTGCCAGCTCACCGGGGGGCTGGGACACTGAAGCTTTCTTT. The chain recombines TRBV18 with TRBJ1-1; D possibly corresponds to TRBD1 (6 bases). The germline CDR1 and CDR2 sequences are KGHSH and LQKENI. The germline V and J ends were trimmed by 3 bases and 3 bases, with 11 bases remaining between them. The CDR3 is 14 residues long.

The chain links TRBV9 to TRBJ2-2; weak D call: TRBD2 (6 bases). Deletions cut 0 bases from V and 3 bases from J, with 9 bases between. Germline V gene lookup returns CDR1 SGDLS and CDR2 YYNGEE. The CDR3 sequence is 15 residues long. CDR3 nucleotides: TGTGCCAGCAGCGTAGTGTCGGGGGACACCGGGGAGCTGTTTTTT. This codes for CASSVVSGDTGELFF. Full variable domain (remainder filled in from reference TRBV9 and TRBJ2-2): DSGVTQTPKHLITATGQRVTLRCSPRSGDLSVYWYQQSLDQGLQFLIQYYNGEERAKGNILERFSAQQFPDLHSELNLSSLELGDSALYFCASSVVSGDTGELFFGEGSRLTVL.

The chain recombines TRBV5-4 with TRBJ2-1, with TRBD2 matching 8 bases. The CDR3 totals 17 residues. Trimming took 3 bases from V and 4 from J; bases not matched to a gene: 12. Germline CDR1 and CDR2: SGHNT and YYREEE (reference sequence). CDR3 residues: CASSSGGRHVPYNEQFF. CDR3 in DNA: TGTGCCAGCAGCTCGGGGGGGCGACACGTACCTTACAATGAGCAGTTCTTC.

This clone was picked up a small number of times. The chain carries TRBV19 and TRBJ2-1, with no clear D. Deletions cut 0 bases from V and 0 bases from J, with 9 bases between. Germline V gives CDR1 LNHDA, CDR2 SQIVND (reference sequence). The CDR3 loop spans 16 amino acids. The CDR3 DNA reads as TGTGCCAGTAGTATAGAGGGCTACGGCTCCTACAATGAGCAGTTCTTC. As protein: CASSIEGYGSYNEQFF. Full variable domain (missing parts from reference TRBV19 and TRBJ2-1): DGGITQSPKYLFRKEGQNVTLSCEQNLNHDAMYWYRQDPGQGLRLIYYSQIVNDFQKGDIAEGYSVSREKKESFPLTVTSAQKNPTAFYLCASSIEGYGSYNEQFFGPGTRLTVL.

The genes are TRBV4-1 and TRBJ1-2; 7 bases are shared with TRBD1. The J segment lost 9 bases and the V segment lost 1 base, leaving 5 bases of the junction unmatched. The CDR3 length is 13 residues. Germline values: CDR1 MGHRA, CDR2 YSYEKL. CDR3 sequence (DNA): TGCGCCAGCAGCCAAGGATGGGACAGTCGCTACACCTTC. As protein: CASSQGWDSRYTF.

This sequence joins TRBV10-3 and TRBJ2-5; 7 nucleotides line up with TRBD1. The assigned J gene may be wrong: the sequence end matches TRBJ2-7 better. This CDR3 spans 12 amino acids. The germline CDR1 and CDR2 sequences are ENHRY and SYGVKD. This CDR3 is CAISDQGDEQYF. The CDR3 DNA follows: TGTGCCATCAGTGACCAGGGGGACGAGCAGTACTTC.

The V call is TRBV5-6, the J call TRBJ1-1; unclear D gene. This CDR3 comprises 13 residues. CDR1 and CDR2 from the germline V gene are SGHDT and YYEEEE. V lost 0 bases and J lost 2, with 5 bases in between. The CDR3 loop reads CASSLDFNTEAFF. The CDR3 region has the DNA TGTGCCAGCAGCTTGGACTTCAACACTGAAGCTTTCTTT.

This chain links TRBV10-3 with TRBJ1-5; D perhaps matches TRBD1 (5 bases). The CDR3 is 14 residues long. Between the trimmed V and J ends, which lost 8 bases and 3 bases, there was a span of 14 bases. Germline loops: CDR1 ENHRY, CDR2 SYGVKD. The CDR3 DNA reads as TGTGCCATCGGTCGGTCCAGGGACAATCAGCCCCAGCATTTT. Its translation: CAIGRSRDNQPQHF.

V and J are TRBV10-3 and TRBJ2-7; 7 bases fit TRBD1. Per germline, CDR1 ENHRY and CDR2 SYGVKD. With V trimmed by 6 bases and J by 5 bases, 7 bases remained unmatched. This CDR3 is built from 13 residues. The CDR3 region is CAISRQGGNEQYF. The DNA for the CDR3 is TGTGCCATCAGCCGACAGGGTGGCAACGAGCAGTACTTC.

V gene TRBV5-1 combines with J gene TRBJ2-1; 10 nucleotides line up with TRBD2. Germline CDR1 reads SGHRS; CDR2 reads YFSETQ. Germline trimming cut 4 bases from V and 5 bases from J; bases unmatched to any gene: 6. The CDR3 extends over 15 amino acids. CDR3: CASSTQREGDNEQFF. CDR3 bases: TGCGCCAGCAGCACTCAGCGGGAGGGAGACAATGAGCAGTTCTTC.

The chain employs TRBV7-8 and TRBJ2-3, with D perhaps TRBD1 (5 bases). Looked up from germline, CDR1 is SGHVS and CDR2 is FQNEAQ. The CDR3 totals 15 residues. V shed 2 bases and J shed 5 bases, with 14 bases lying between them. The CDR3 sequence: CASSLMIQGGDTQYF. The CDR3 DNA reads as TGTGCCAGCAGCTTAATGATCCAGGGCGGAGATACGCAGTATTTT.

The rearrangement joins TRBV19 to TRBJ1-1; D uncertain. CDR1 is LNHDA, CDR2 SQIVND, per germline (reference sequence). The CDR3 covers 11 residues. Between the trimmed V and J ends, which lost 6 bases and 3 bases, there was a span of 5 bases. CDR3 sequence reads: CASRTYTEAFF. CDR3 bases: TGTGCCAGTAGGACATACACTGAAGCTTTCTTT.

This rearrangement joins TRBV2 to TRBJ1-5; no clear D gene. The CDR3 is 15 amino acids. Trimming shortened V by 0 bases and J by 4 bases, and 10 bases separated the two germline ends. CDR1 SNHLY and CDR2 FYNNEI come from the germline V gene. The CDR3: CASSEARRGNQPQHF. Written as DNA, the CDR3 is TGTGCCAGCAGTGAAGCCCGTCGTGGAAATCAGCCCCAGCATTTT.

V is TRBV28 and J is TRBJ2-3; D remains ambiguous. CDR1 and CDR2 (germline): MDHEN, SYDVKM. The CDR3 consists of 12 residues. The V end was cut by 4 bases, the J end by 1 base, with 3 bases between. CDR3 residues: CASSWGTDTQYF. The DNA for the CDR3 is TGTGCCAGCAGTTGGGGCACAGATACGCAGTATTTT. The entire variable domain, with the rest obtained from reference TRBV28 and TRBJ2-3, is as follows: DVKVTQSSRYLVKRTGEKVFLECVQDMDHENMFWYRQDPGLGLRLIYFSYDVKMKEKGDIPEGYSVSREKKERFSLILESASTNQTSMYLCASSWGTDTQYFGPGTRLTVL.